The sequence of this T cell receptor beta chain was determined in a study of blood T cell repertoires in COVID-19. Looked up from germline, CDR1 is DFQATT and CDR2 is SNEGSKA (reference sequence). This CDR3 has 15 residues. After removal of 3 bases from V and 6 bases from J, the junction contained 12 bases not matched to a gene. Here immunoSEQ multiplex PCR was the method, and the copy in TCRdb shows in-frame clones only, minus some. The sample lists 300,000 to 500,000 clones; over 75% were seen once. Donors were grouped by their self-reported clinical history. Sequenced input: PBMCs or T cells enriched from blood (not recorded which). This clonotype was obtained from a woman under 40 with acute COVID-19. The genes are TRBV20-1 and TRBJ2-7; 9 positions match TRBD1. The CDR3 DNA sequence: TGCAGTGCTAGTTGGGGGGACAGGGTCGTAAGCGAGCAGTACTTC. Its protein is CSASWGDRVVSEQYF.